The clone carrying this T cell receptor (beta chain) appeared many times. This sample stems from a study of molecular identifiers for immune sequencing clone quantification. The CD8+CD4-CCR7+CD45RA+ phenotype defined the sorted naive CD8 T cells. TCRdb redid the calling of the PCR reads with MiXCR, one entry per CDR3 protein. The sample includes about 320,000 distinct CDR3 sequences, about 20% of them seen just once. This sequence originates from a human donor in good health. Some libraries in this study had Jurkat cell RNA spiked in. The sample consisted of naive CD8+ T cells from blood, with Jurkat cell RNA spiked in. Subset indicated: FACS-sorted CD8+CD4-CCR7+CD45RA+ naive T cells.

The CDR3 bases are TGCGCCAGCAAGGAAGGCCCCGGGGGCTACGAGCAGTACTTC. Translation: CASKEGPGGYEQYF. V is TRBV5-1 and J is TRBJ2-7, with D possibly TRBD2 on 6 matching bases. Germline V gene sequence: CDR1 SGHRS, CDR2 YFSETQ. The CDR3 runs to 14 residues. V lost 6 bases and J 3 bases, leaving 16 bases between the germline ends.